What follows are 12 T cell receptor beta chains derived from one specimen sequenced in a study of T cells in Graves' hyperthyroidism and ophthalmopathy. Template material for amplifying TCR beta CDR3 regions consisted of RNA transcripts. When the TCR CDR3 underwent first-round RT-PCR, the HTBI primer set was used. TCRdb processed the multiplex PCR reads anew with MiXCR; each CDR3 protein has one entry. The table records roughly 400,000 distinct CDR3 sequences, around 25% of them present only once. Sequencing input: blood. These receptors were collected from a man between 45 and 60 years old with Graves' hyperthyroidism.

This clonotype was observed a single time. The genes are TRBV5-1 and TRBJ2-2, with 9 bases fitting TRBD2. The CDR3 extends over 15 amino acids. The germline V gene has CDR1 SGHRS and CDR2 YFSETQ. V dropped 3 bases and J dropped 3; count of bases not matched to a gene: 3. Here the CDR3 reads CASSSRTSDTGELFF. The CDR3 DNA reads TGCGCCAGCAGCTCTAGGACTAGCGACACCGGGGAGCTGTTTTTT.

This clonotype has ten or more counts. The gene calls are TRBV2 and TRBJ2-3; D might be TRBD2 (6 bases). The ends were cut back, 6 bases at V and 1 base at J, with 14 bases in the middle. Germline CDR1 is SNHLY and CDR2 is FYNNEI. The CDR3 covers 15 residues. CDR3 DNA sequence: TGTGCCAGCAGGGTCGACGGGGGTGGCACAGATACGCAGTATTTT. It codes for CASRVDGGGTDTQYF.

This clonotype appeared many times. The chain joins TRBV27 to TRBJ2-1; no firm D call. CDR1 and CDR2 (germline): MNHEY, SMNVEV (reference sequence). V was pared by 5 bases and J by 6 bases, with 5 bases between. The CDR3 is 11 residues long. DNA for the CDR3: TGTGCCAGCAGTAACACCAATGAGCAGTTCTTC. It encodes CASSNTNEQFF.

This chain connects TRBV27 to TRBJ2-1; 13 bases map to TRBD2. Germline values: CDR1 MNHEY, CDR2 SMNVEV (reference sequence). This CDR3 spans 14 amino acids. V was pared by 4 bases and J by 8 bases, with 2 bases of the junction left unmatched. CDR3 amino acids: CASSWTSGSYEQFF. As DNA, the CDR3 is TGTGCCAGCAGTTGGACTAGCGGGAGTTATGAGCAGTTCTTC.

The genes are TRBV6-1 and TRBJ2-1; D tentatively fits TRBD1 or TRBD2 (5 bases each). V lost 1 base and J lost 9, with 19 bases in between. The CDR3 consists of 16 residues. From germline, CDR1 is MNHNS and CDR2 SASEGT. The CDR3 region is CASSEGWGSENGEQFF. The CDR3 DNA reads TGTGCCAGCAGTGAAGGATGGGGGAGCGAGAACGGTGAGCAGTTCTTC.

This clonotype was detected only a few times. V and J are TRBV6-5 and TRBJ2-1; no clear D gene. The germline V and J ends were trimmed by 2 bases and 3 bases, with 8 bases remaining between them. This CDR3 is 14 amino acids long. CDR1 is MNHEY and CDR2 is SVGAGI in the germline V gene. This CDR3 is CASSYITNYNEQFF. As DNA, the CDR3 is TGTGCCAGCAGTTACATCACTAACTACAATGAGCAGTTCTTC.

A few counts support this clonotype. The chain joins TRBV11-2 to TRBJ1-6; TRBD1 aligns across 11 bases. Looked up from germline, CDR1 is SGHAT and CDR2 is FQNNGV. Trimming removed 4 bases from V and 14 bases from J; junction bases left unmatched: 7. This CDR3 has 14 amino acids. The CDR3 loop is CASSWGTGGNSLHF. DNA of the CDR3: TGTGCCAGCAGCTGGGGGACAGGGGGGAATTCCCTCCACTTT.

This clonotype occurred a few times. The genes are TRBV6-1 and TRBJ2-7; D unresolved. Deletions cut 1 base from V and 5 bases from J, with 6 bases between. CDR1 and CDR2 (germline): MNHNS, SASEGT. CDR3 length: 12 residues. The CDR3 sequence is CASSEVGNEQYF. The CDR3 DNA reads TGTGCCAGCAGTGAAGTGGGGAACGAGCAGTACTTC.

The V gene is TRBV29-1, the J gene TRBJ1-4, with a possible D match to TRBD1 (5 bases). The V gene's germline CDR1 is SQVTM and CDR2 ANQGSEA. The ends were cut back, 4 bases at V and 5 bases at J, with 11 bases in the middle. There are 13 residues in the CDR3. The CDR3 DNA reads as TGCAGCGTTGGCCAGGGCCTCAATGAAAAACTGTTTTTT. Encoded protein: CSVGQGLNEKLFF.

This chain links TRBV19 with TRBJ1-1, with D possibly TRBD1 on 5 matching bases. V was pared by 5 bases and J by 4 bases, with 11 bases between. Germline V lookup: CDR1 LNHDA, CDR2 SQIVND (reference sequence). The CDR3 has 13 residues. The CDR3 nucleotides read TGTGCCAGTAGTTGGGACGGACTCACTGAAGCTTTCTTT. The encoded protein is CASSWDGLTEAFF.

This clonotype was counted a few times. This rearrangement joins TRBV5-1 to TRBJ2-3, with 11 bases matching TRBD2. Per the germline V gene, CDR1 is SGHRS and CDR2 is YFSETQ. V dropped 4 bases and J dropped 2; count of bases not matched to a gene: 6. The CDR3 loop spans 16 amino acids. The CDR3 reads CASSKLAGVATDTQYF. DNA for the CDR3: TGCGCCAGCAGCAAACTAGCGGGAGTGGCCACAGATACGCAGTATTTT. The whole variable domain, filled in from reference TRBV5-1 and TRBJ2-3, reads KAGVTQTPRYLIKTRGQQVTLSCSPISGHRSVSWYQQTPGQGLQFLFEYFSETQRNKGNFPGRFSGRQFSNSRSEMNVSTLELGDSALYLCASSKLAGVATDTQYFGPGTRLTVL.

The rearrangement links TRBV5-1 to TRBJ2-7; D is unclear. From germline, CDR1 is SGHRS and CDR2 YFSETQ. The CDR3 runs to 15 residues. V was clipped by 1 base and J by 2 bases, with 13 bases between them. CDR3 sequence: CASSLRADVTYEQYF. The DNA of the CDR3 is TGCGCCAGCAGCTTGCGGGCAGACGTGACCTACGAGCAGTACTTC.